The clone carrying this T cell receptor (beta chain) showed up just once. Its antigen is unknown. Regarding time point: baseline pretreatment blood. The treatment was: 15 Gy SBRT to primary tumor, nephrectomy 4 weeks later. This renal cell carcinoma was of the clear cell type. The method was immunoSEQ multiplex PCR; TCRdb's version includes in-frame clones alone and lacks a portion of them. Here the sample spans 120,000 to 150,000 clones, over 65% being singletons. This entry comes from a study of radiation and T cells in renal cell carcinoma. Background on the study: Nephrectomy followed 15 Gy stereotactic body radiation by 4 weeks. Study-wide findings and caveats: Baseline intratumoral clonotype presence is unknown without pretreatment biopsies.

The material sequenced was blood, taken from a patient whose treatment included radiotherapy and nephrectomy. The TCR originated in a woman aged 45-60 years with renal cell carcinoma.

The CDR3 is CASRGQGNTQYF. The CDR3 DNA follows: TGTGCCAGCAGGGGTCAGGGAAATACGCAGTATTTT. The V gene is TRBV2, the J gene TRBJ2-3; maybe TRBD1 (5 bases). Germline CDR1 SNHLY, CDR2 FYNNEI. The CDR3 is 12 residues long. Between the trimmed V and J ends, which lost 6 bases and 7 bases, there was a span of 11 bases.